Shown below are 9 T cell receptor beta chains from a single sample sequenced in a study of control samples from healthy donors and cancer patients. Some clones are missing from TCRdb's copy, which holds only in-frame ones; the method was immunoSEQ multiplex PCR. The table has tens of thousands of clones, about 92% seen once; the top ten hold under 0.95%. Sequencing used PBMCs. These receptors were collected from a man in his thirties or forties with colorectal cancer.

J is TRBJ2-2 and V is TRBV7-2; no definite D call. Germline V gene lookup returns CDR1 SGHTA and CDR2 FQGNSA. The germline V and J ends were trimmed by 1 base and 3 bases, with 12 bases remaining between them. CDR3 length: 16 residues. The CDR3 sequence is CASSLVRWMDTGELFF. The CDR3 coding sequence is TGTGCCAGCAGCTTAGTAAGGTGGATGGACACCGGGGAGCTGTTTTTT.

This clone showed up just once. The chain combines TRBV5-4 with TRBJ1-2; TRBD1 might be the D (6 bases). The CDR3 is 14 residues long. With 4 bases removed from V and 4 bases from J, the gap between germline ends came to 14 bases. Germline V gene data show CDR1 as SGHNT and CDR2 as YYREEE (reference sequence). CDR3 loop: CASSVLTGPYGYTF. The CDR3, as DNA: TGTGCCAGCAGCGTGCTGACAGGCCCCTATGGCTACACCTTC.

J is TRBJ2-5 and V is TRBV19, with a tentative D call TRBD2 (5 bases). There are 14 residues in the CDR3. Trimming took off 5 bases at V and 0 bases at J, with 10 bases between the two ends. Germline values: CDR1 LNHDA, CDR2 SQIVND (reference sequence). This CDR3 is CASSRTGYQETQYF. CDR3 sequence (DNA): TGTGCCAGTAGTCGTACGGGGTACCAAGAGACCCAGTACTTC.

The chain uses TRBV19 and TRBJ2-7; 9 bases fit TRBD1. The CDR3 has 15 amino acids. From germline, CDR1 is LNHDA and CDR2 SQIVND (reference sequence). The trim removed 6 bases at V and 1 base at J, leaving 7 bases unmatched. Here the CDR3 DNA reads TGTGCCAGTAGGGTGGCACAGGGGGCTTCCTACGAGCAGTACTTC. Amino acid sequence: CASRVAQGASYEQYF.

This CDR3 reads CASSLQYAYGYTF. The CDR3 DNA sequence: TGTGCCAGCAGCTTACAGTACGCCTATGGCTACACCTTC. V and J are TRBV7-2 and TRBJ1-2; unclear D gene. The CDR3 totals 13 residues. The germline CDR1 and CDR2 sequences are SGHTA and FQGNSA. V lost 2 bases and J 4 bases, leaving 8 bases between the germline ends.

Details on this clone: This same CDR3 is encoded by further DNA sequences in the sample. This chain uses TRBV4-3 with TRBJ1-3; D is unresolved. Trimming shortened V by 0 bases and J by 0 bases, and 9 bases separated the two germline ends. CDR3 size: 16 residues. CDR1 is LGHNA, CDR2 YSLEER, per germline. The CDR3 DNA reads TGCGCCAGCAGCCAAGAGGGCAGGTTCTCTGGAAACACCATATATTTT. Protein sequence: CASSQEGRFSGNTIYF.

The V gene is TRBV18, the J gene TRBJ1-5, with D possibly being TRBD1 (6 bases). The germline V gene encodes CDR1 KGHSH and CDR2 LQKENI. CDR3 length equals 16 residues. The V end lost 3 bases, the J end lost 5 bases, and 17 bases lay between the germline ends. The CDR3 DNA reads as TGTGCCAGCTCACCCTCGATAGGACAGTTAGATCAGCCCCAGCATTTT. Amino acids: CASSPSIGQLDQPQHF.

V is TRBV10-2 and J is TRBJ1-5; tentative D call: TRBD1 (6 bases). Germline values: CDR1 WSHSY, CDR2 SAAADI. The V and J ends lost 5 bases and 4 bases respectively, with 12 bases between them. The CDR3 spans 14 residues. The chain's CDR3 is CASSWDKRNQPQHF. In DNA form, the CDR3 reads TGCGCCAGCAGTTGGGACAAAAGGAATCAGCCCCAGCATTTT.

The chain links TRBV4-2 to TRBJ2-4; no reliable D call. V was pared by 0 bases and J by 0 bases, with 3 bases between. CDR1 is LGHNA and CDR2 is YNFKEQ in the germline V gene. The CDR3 has 14 amino acids. CDR3 nucleotides: TGTGCCAGCAGCCAAGAAGTAGCCAAAAACATTCAGTACTTC. Translation: CASSQEVAKNIQYF.